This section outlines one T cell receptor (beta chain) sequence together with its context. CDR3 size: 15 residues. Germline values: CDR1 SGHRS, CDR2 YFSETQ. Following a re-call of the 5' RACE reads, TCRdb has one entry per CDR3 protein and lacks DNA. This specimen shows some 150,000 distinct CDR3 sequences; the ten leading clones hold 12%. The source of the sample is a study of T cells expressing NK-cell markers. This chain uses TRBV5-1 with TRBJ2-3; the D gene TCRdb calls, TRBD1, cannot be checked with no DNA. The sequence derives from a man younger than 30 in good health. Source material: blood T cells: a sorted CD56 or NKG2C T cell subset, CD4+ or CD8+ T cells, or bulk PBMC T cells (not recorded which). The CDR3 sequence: CASSLVGGTPDTQYF.